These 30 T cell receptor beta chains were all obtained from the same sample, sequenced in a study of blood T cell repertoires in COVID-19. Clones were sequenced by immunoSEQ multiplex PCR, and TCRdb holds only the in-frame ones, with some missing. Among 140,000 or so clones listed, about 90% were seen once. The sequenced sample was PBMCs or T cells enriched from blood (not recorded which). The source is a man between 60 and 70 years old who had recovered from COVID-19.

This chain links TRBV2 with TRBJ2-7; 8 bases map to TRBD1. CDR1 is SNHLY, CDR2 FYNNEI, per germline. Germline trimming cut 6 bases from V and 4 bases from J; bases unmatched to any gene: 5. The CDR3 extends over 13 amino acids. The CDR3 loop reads CASRQGAMYEQYF. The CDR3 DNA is TGTGCCAGCAGGCAGGGGGCAATGTACGAGCAGTACTTC.

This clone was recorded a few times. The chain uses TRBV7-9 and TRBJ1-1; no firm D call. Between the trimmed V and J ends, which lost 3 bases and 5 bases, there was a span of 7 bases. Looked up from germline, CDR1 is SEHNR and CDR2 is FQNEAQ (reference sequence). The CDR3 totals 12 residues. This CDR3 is CASSFAGTEAFF. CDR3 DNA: TGTGCCAGCAGCTTCGCAGGTACTGAAGCTTTCTTT.

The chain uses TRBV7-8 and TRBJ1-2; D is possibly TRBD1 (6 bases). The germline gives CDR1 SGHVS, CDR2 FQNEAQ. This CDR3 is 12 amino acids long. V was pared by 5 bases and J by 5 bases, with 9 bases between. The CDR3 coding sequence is TGTGCCAGCAGCCGGACAGATTATGGCTACACCTTC. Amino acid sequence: CASSRTDYGYTF. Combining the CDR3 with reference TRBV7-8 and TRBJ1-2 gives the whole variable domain GAGVSQSPRYKVAKRGQDVALRCDPISGHVSLFWYQQALGQGPEFLTYFQNEAQLDKSGLPSDRFFAERPEGSVSTLKIQRTQQEDSAVYLCASSRTDYGYTFGSGTRLTVV.

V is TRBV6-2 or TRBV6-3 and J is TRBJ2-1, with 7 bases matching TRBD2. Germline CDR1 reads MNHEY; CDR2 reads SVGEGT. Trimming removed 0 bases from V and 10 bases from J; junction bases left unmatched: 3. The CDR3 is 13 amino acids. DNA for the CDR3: TGTGCCAGCAGTTACTCGACGGGACTAGAGCAGTTCTTC. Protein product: CASSYSTGLEQFF.

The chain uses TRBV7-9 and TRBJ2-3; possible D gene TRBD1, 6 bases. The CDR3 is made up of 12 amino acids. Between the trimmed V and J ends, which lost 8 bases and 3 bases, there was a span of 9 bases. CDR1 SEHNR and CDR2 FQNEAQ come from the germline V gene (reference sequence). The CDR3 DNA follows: TGTGCCAGCGCAAGGGGGACAGATACGCAGTATTTT. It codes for CASARGTDTQYF.

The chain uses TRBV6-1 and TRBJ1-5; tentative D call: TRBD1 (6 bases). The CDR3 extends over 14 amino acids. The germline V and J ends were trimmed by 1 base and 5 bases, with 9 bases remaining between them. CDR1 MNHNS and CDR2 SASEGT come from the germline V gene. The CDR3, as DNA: TGTGCCAGCAGTGAAGGGCAGGGGCATCAGCCCCAGCATTTT. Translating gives CASSEGQGHQPQHF.

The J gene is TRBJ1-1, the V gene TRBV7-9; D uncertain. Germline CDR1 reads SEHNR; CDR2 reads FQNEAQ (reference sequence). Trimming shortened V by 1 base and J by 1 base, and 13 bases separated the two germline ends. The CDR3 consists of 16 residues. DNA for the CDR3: TGTGCCAGCAGCTTAGTTCGTGGGCAGGCGAACACTGAAGCTTTCTTT. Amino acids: CASSLVRGQANTEAFF.

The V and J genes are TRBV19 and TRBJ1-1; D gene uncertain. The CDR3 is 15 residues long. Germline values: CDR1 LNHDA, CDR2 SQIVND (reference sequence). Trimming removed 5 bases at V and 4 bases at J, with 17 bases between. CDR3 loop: CASSLQRWAGTEAFF. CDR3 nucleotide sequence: TGTGCCAGTAGTCTCCAGAGATGGGCGGGCACTGAAGCTTTCTTT.

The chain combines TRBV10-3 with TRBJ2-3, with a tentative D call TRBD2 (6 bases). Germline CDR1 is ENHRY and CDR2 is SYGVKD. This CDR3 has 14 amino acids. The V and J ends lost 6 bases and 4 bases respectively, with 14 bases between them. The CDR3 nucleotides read TGTGCCATCAGAGCCGGGACTTCCTCAGATACGCAGTATTTT. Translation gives CAIRAGTSSDTQYF.

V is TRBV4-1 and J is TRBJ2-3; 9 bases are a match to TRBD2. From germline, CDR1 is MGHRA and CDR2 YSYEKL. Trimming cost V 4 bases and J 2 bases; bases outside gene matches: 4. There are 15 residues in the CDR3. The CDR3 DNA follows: TGCGCCAGCAGCCGGAGCGGGGGGAACACAGATACGCAGTATTTT. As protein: CASSRSGGNTDTQYF.

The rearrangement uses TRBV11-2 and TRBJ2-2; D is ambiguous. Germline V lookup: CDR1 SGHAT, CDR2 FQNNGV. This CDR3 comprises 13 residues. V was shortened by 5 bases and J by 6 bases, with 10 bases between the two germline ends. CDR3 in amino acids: CASSPFLAGELFF. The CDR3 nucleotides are TGTGCCAGCAGCCCCTTCCTAGCCGGGGAGCTGTTTTTT. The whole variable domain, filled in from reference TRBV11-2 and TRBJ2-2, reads EAGVAQSPRYKIIEKRQSVAFWCNPISGHATLYWYQQILGQGPKLLIQFQNNGVVDDSQLPKDRFSAERLKGVDSTLKIQPAKLEDSAVYLCASSPFLAGELFFGEGSRLTVL.

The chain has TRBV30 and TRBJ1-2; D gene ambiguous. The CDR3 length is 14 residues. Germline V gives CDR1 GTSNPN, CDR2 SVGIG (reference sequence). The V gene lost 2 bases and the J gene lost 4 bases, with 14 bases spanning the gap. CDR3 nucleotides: TGTGCCTGGAGTCCCCCTCTAAAAACCTATGGCTACACCTTC. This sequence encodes CAWSPPLKTYGYTF.

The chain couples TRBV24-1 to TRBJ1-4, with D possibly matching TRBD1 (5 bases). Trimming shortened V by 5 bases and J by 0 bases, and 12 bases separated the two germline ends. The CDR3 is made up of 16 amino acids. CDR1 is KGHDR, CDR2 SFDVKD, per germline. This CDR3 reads CATSGGLLATNEKLFF. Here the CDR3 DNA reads TGTGCCACCAGTGGGGGCCTACTCGCAACTAATGAAAAACTGTTTTTT.

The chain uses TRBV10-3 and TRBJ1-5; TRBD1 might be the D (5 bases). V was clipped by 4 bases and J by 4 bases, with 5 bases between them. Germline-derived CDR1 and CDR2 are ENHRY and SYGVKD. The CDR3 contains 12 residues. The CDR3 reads CAISGTNQPQHF. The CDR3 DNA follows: TGTGCCATCAGTGGGACAAATCAGCCCCAGCATTTT.

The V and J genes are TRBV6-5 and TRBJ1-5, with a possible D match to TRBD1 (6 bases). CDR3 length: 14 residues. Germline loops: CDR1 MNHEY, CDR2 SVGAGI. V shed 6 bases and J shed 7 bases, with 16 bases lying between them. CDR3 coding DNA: TGTGCCAGCAGCGACAGGACTCGGGAACAGCCCCAGCATTTT. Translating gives CASSDRTREQPQHF.

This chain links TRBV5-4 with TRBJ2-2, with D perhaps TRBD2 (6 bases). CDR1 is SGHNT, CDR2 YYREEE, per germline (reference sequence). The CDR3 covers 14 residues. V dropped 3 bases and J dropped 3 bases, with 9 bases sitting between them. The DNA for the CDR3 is TGTGCCAGCAGCTCCGGGGGATACACCGGGGAGCTGTTTTTT. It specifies CASSSGGYTGELFF. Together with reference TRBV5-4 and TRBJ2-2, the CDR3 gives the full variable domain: ETGVTQSPTHLIKTRGQQVTLRCSSQSGHNTVSWYQQALGQGPQFIFQYYREEENGRGNFPPRFSGLQFPNYSSELNVNALELDDSALYLCASSSGGYTGELFFGEGSRLTVL.

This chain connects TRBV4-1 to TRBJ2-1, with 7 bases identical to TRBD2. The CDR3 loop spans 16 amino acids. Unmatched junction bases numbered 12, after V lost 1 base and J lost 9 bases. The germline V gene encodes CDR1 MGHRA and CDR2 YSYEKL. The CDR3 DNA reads TGCGCCAGCAGCCAAGTTGCCAGCGGGATCGGCGGTGAGCAGTTCTTC. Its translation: CASSQVASGIGGEQFF.

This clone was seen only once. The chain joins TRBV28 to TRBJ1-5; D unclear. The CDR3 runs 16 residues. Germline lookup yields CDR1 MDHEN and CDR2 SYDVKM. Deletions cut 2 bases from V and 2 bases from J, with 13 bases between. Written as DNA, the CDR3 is TGTGCCAGCAGTTTAATTCCGGGAAGGCGCAATCAGCCCCAGCATTTT. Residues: CASSLIPGRRNQPQHF.

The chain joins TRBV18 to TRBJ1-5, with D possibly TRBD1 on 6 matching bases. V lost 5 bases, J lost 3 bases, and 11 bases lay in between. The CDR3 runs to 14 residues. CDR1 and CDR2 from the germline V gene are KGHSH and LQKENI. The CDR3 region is CASSSRDNNQPQHF. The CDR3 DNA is TGTGCCAGCTCAAGCCGGGACAACAATCAGCCCCAGCATTTT.

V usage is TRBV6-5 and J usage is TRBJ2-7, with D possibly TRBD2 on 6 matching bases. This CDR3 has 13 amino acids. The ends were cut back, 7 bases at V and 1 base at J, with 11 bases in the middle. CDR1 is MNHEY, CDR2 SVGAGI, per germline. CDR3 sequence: CASTLTSSYEQYF. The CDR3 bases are TGTGCCAGCACCTTGACTAGTTCCTACGAGCAGTACTTC.

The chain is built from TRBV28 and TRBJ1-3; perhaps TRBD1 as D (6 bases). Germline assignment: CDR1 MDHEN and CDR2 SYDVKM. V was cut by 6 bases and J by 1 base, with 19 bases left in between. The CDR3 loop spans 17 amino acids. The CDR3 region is CASRSGQSTISGNTIYF. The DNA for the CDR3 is TGTGCCAGCAGATCCGGACAGTCTACCATTTCTGGAAACACCATATATTTT.

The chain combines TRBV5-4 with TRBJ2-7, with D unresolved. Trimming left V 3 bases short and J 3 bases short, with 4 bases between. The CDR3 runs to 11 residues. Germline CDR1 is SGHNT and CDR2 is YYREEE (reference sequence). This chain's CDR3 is CASSSVYEQYF. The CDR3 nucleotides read TGTGCCAGCAGCTCTGTCTACGAGCAGTACTTC.

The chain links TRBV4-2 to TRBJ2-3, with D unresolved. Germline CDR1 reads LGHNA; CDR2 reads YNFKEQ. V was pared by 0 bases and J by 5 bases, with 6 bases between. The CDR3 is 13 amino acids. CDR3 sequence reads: CASSQESRDTQYF. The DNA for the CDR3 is TGTGCCAGCAGCCAAGAATCTAGAGATACGCAGTATTTT.

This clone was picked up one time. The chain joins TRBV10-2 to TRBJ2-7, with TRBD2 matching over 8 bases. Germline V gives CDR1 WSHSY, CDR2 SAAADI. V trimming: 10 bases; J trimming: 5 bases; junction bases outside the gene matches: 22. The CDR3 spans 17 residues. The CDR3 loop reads CATKAGEGLGSLNEQYF. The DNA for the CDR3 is TGCGCCACTAAAGCGGGAGAGGGTTTGGGGTCCTTAAACGAGCAGTACTTC.

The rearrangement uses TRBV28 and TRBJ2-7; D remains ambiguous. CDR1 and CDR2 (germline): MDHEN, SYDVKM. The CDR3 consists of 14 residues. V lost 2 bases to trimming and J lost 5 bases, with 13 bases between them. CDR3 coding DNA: TGTGCCAGCAGTTTACGTAGCCTAAACCACGAGCAGTACTTC. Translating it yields CASSLRSLNHEQYF.

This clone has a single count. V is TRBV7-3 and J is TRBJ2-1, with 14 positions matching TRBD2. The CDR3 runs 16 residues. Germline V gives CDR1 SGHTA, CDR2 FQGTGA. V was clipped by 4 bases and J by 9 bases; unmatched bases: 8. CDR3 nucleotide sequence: TGTGCCAGCAGCTCCAGAGGGACTAGCGGGAGAGGTGAGCAGTTCTTC. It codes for CASSSRGTSGRGEQFF. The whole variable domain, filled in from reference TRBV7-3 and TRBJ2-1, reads GAGVSQTPSNKVTEKGKYVELRCDPISGHTALYWYRQSLGQGPEFLIYFQGTGAADDSGLPNDRFFAVRPEGSVSTLKIQRTERGDSAVYLCASSSRGTSGRGEQFFGPGTRLTVL.

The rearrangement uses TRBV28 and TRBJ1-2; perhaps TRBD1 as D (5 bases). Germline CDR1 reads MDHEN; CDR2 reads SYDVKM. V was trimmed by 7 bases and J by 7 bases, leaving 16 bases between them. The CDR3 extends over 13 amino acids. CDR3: CASNPRESSGYTF. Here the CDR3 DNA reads TGTGCCAGCAACCCCAGGGAATCCTCTGGCTACACCTTC.

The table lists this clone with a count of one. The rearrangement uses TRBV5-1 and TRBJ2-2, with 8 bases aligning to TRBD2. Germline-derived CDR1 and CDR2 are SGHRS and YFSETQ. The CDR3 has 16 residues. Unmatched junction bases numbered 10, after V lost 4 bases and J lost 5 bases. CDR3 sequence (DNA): TGCGCCAGCAGCCTGAGGCGGGGGGCAGGGACCGGGGAGCTGTTTTTT. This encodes CASSLRRGAGTGELFF.

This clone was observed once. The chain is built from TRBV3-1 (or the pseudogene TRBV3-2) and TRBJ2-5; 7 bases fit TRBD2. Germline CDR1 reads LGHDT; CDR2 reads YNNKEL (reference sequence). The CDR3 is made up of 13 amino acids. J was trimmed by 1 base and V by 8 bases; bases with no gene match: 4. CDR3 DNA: TGTGCCAGCGCCAGGACTAGCCAAGAGACCCAGTACTTC. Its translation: CASARTSQETQYF.

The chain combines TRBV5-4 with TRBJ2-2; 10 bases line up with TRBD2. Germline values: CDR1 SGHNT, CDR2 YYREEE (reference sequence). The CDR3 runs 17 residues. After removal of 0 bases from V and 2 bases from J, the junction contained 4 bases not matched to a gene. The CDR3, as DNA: TGTGCCAGCAGCTTGGCAGCGGGGGGGCTAAACACCGGGGAGCTGTTTTTT. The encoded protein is CASSLAAGGLNTGELFF.